Sequencing of this T cell receptor (beta chain) was carried out in a study of identical twins. TCRdb analysed the 5' RACE reads with MiXCR anew, one entry per CDR3 protein. This table holds approximately 670,000 distinct CDR3 sequences, around 6.1% found once. There are a few counts of this clonotype. CDR1 SGHDN and CDR2 FVKESK come from the germline V gene. The V and J ends lost 4 bases and 8 bases respectively, with 8 bases between them. The CDR3 totals 11 residues. The sequenced sample consisted of naive T cells sorted from blood. The chain is built from TRBV14 and TRBJ1-1; D remains unclear. The sequence derives from a man younger than 30 in good health. Here the CDR3 DNA reads TGTGCCAGCAGCCCGCATTGGGAAGCTTTCTTT. Its translation is CASSPHWEAFF.